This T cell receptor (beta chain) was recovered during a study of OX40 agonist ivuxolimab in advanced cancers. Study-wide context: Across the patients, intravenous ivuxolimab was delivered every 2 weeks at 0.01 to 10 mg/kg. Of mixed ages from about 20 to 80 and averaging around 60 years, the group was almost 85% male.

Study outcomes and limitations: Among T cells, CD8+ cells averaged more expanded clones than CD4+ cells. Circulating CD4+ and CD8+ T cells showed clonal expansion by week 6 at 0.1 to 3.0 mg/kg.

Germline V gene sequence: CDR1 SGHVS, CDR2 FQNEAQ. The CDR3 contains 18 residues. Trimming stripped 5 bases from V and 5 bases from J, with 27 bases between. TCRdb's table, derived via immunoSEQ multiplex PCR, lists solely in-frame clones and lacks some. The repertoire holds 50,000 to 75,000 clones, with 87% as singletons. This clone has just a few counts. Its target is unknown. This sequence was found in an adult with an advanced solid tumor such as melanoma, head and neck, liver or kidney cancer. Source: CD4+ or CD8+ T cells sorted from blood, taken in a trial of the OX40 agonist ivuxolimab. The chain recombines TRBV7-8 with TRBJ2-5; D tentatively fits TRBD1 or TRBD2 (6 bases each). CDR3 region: CASSKTYRSGAQGETQYF. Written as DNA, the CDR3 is TGTGCCAGCAGCAAGACGTACAGGTCGGGGGCCCAAGGGGAGACCCAGTACTTC.